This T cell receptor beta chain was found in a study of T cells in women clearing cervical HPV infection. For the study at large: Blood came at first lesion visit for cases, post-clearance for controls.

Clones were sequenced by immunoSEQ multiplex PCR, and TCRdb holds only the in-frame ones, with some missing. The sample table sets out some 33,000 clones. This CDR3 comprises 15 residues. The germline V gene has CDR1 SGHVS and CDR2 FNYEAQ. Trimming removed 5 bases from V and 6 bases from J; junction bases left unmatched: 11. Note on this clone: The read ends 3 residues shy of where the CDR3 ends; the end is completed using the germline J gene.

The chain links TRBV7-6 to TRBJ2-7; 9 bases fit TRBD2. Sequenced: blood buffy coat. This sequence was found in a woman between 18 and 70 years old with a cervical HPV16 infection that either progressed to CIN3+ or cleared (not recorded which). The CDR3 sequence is CASSPQAGGAGEQYF. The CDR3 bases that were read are TGTGCCAGCAGCCCCCAGGCGGGGGGGGCCGGCGAG.